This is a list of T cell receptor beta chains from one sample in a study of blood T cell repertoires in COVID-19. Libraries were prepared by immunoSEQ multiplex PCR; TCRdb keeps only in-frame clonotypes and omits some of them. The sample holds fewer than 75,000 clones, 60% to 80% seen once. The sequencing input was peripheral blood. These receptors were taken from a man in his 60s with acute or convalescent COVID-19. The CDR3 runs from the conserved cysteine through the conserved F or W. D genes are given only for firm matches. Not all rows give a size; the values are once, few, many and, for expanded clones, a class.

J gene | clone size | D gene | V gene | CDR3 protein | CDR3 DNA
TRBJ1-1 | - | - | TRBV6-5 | CASSRLVDGSEAFF | TGTGCCAGCAGCCGTCTAGTTGACGGCTCTGAAGCTTTCTTT
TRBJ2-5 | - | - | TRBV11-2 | CASSFAGKVEETQYF | TGTGCCAGCAGCTTCGCGGGGAAGGTGGAAGAGACCCAGTACTTC
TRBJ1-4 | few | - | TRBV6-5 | CASTRGERRGKLFF | TGTGCCAGCACCAGGGGCGAAAGGAGAGGAAAACTGTTTTTT
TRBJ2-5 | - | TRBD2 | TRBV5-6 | CASSRTSLGSGTQYF | TGTGCCAGCAGCAGGACTAGCCTCGGTTCGGGGACCCAGTACTTC
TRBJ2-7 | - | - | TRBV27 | CASSLTTLREQYF | TGTGCCAGCAGTTTAACCACGCTGAGGGAGCAGTACTTC
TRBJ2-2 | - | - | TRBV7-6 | CASSLGGRGYTGELFF | TGTGCCAGCAGCTTAGGAGGGCGAGGATACACCGGGGAGCTGTTTTTT
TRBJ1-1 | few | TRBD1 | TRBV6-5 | CASSYEAGGKAFF | TGTGCCAGCAGTTACGAGGCAGGGGGTAAAGCTTTCTTT
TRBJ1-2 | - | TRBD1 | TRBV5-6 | CAMGRDREIEGYTF | TGTGCCATGGGCCGGGACAGGGAGATAGAGGGCTACACCTTC
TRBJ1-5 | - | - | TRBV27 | CASSFRDSQPQHF | TGTGCCAGCAGTTTCAGGGATAGTCAGCCCCAGCATTTT
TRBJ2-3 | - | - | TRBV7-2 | CASSQQGRMSDTQYF | TGTGCCAGCAGCCAACAGGGGAGGATGTCAGATACGCAGTATTTT
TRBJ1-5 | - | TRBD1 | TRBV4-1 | CASSHPSKGTGDQPQHF | TGCGCCAGCAGCCATCCTTCCAAGGGGACAGGGGATCAGCCCCAGCATTTT
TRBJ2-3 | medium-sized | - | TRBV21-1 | CASSPREGKALIKCTDTQYF | TGTGCCAGCAGCCCTAGGGAGGGCAAAGCCTTAATAAAATGCACAGATACGCAGTATTTT
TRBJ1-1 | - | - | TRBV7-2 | CASSPPWGMATEAFF | TGTGCCAGCAGCCCTCCTTGGGGCATGGCCACTGAAGCTTTCTTT
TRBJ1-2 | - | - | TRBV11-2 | CASSLDSVPKNYGYTF | TGTGCCAGCAGCTTAGATTCAGTACCCAAGAACTATGGCTACACCTTC
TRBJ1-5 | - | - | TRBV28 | CASSLPGGNQPQHF | TGTGCCAGCAGTTTACCAGGGGGCAATCAGCCCCAGCATTTT
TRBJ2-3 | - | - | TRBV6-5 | CASSWGTDMQYF | TGTGCCAGCAGTTGGGGCACAGATATGCAGTATTTT
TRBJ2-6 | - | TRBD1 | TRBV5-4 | CASSFVQGAGANVLTF | TGTGCCAGCAGCTTCGTGCAGGGGGCTGGGGCCAACGTCCTGACTTTC
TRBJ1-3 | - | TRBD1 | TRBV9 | CASSVEGRGDTIYF | TGTGCCAGCAGCGTAGAAGGCAGGGGGGACACCATATATTTT
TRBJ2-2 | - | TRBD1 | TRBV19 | CASSIPPGQGSGTGELFF | TGTGCCAGTAGTATTCCCCCCGGACAGGGCTCGGGCACCGGGGAGCTGTTTTTT
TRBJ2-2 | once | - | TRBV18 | CASSPPYLVGTGELFF | TGTGCCAGCTCACCACCTTATCTGGTCGGCACCGGGGAGCTGTTTTTT
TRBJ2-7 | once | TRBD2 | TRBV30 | CAWSDGRGLEQYF | TGTGCCTGGAGTGACGGGAGGGGCTTGGAGCAGTACTTC
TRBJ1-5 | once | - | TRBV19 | CASTYTPPTGNQPQHF | TGTGCCAGTACTTATACCCCCCCCACAGGCAATCAGCCCCAGCATTTT
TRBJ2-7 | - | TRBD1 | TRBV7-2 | CASSSSTGGYEQYF | TGTGCCAGCAGCTCCTCAACAGGGGGCTACGAGCAGTACTTC
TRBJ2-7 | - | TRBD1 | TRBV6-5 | CASRPGQGVHEQYF | TGTGCCAGCAGACCGGGACAGGGAGTCCACGAGCAGTACTTC
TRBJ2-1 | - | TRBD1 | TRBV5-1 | CASSLDRYNEQFF | TGCGCCAGCAGTCTGGACAGGTACAATGAGCAGTTCTTC
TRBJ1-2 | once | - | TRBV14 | CASSQDPRGGYGYTF | TGTGCCAGCAGCCAAGACCCCCGGGGGGGCTATGGCTACACCTTC
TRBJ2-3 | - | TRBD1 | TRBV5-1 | CASSLLGQGTDTQYF | TGCGCCAGCAGCTTGCTCGGACAGGGCACAGATACGCAGTATTTT
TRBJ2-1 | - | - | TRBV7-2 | CASSLGLNQQFF | TGTGCCAGCAGCTTAGGACTAAACCAGCAGTTCTTC
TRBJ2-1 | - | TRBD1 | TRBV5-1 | CASRMGQTNEQFF | TGCGCCAGCAGGATGGGACAGACCAATGAGCAGTTCTTC
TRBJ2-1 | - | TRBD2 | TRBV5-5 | CASSSTSGGFYNEQFF | TGTGCCAGCAGCTCGACTAGCGGGGGGTTCTACAATGAGCAGTTCTTC
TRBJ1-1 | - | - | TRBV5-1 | CASSWVQGSEAFF | TGCGCCAGCAGCTGGGTCCAGGGGAGTGAAGCTTTCTTT
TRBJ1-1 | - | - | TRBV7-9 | CASSFTVGTEAFF | TGTGCCAGCAGCTTTACAGTGGGCACTGAAGCTTTCTTT
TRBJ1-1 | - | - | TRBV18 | CASSLQGGFMNTEAFF | TGTGCCAGCTCACTCCAGGGCGGTTTTATGAACACTGAAGCTTTCTTT
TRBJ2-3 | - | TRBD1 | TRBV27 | CASSLTGGHYITDTQYF | TGTGCCAGCAGTCTTACAGGGGGCCACTACATCACAGATACGCAGTATTTT
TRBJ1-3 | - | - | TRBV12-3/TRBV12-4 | CASSQYSGNTIYF | TGTGCCAGCAGCCAGTACTCTGGAAACACCATATATTTT
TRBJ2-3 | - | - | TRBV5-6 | CASSFGAVSTDTQYF | TGTGCCAGCAGCTTTGGGGCGGTGAGCACAGATACGCAGTATTTT
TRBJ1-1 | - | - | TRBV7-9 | CASSLGRAGNTEAFF | TGTGCCAGCAGCTTAGGGCGGGCGGGGAACACTGAAGCTTTCTTT
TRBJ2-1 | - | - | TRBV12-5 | CASGRDPENNEQFF | TGTGCTAGTGGTCGCGACCCGGAGAACAATGAGCAGTTCTTC
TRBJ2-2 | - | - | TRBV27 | CASSYLGLTNTGELFF | TGTGCCAGCAGTTACCTCGGACTTACGAACACCGGGGAGCTGTTTTTT
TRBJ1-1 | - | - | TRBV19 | CASSPSSGMNTEAFF | TGTGCCAGTAGTCCCTCCTCAGGGATGAACACTGAAGCTTTCTTT
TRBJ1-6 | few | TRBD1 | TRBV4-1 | CASSPGTALSYNSPLHF | TGCGCCAGCAGCCCCGGGACAGCCTTATCCTATAATTCACCCCTCCACTTT
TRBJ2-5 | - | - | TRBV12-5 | CASGLGRGQETQYF | TGTGCTAGTGGTTTGGGTCGGGGGCAAGAGACCCAGTACTTC
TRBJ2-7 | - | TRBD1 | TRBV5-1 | CASSLSPGTGDAQYF | TGCGCCAGCAGCTTGTCCCCCGGGACAGGGGACGCGCAGTACTTC
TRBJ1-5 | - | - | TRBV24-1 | CATSDLGRGEGHF | TGTGCCACCAGTGATTTAGGACGGGGGGAGGGTCATTTT
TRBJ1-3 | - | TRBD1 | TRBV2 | CASSRTGLNTIYF | TGTGCCAGCAGTCGGACAGGCCTAAACACCATATATTTT
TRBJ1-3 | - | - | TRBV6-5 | CASSSVTGNTIYF | TGTGCCAGCAGTTCAGTGACTGGAAACACCATATATTTT